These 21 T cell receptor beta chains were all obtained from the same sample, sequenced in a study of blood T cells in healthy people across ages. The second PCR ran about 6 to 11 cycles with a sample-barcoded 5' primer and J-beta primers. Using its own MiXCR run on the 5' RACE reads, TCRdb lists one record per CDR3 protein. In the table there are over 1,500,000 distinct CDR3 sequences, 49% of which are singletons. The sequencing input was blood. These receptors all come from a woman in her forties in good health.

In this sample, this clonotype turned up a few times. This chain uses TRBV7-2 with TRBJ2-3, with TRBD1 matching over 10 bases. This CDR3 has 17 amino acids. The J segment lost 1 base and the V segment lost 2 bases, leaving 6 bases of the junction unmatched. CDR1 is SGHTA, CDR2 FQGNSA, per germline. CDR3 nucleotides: TGTGCCAGCAGCTTACGCGGGACAGGGGCCCGCACAGATACGCAGTATTTT. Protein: CASSLRGTGARTDTQYF.

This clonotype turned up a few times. The DNA for the CDR3 is TGTGCCAGCAGCTTAGCCCCGCCGGGGGTGGGGGACAATGAGCAGTTCTTC. Protein product: CASSLAPPGVGDNEQFF. The chain uses TRBV7-2 and TRBJ2-1, with D tentatively TRBD2 (6 bases). Trimming took 0 bases from V and 5 from J, leaving 17 bases between them. The V gene's germline CDR1 is SGHTA and CDR2 FQGNSA. The CDR3 runs to 17 residues.

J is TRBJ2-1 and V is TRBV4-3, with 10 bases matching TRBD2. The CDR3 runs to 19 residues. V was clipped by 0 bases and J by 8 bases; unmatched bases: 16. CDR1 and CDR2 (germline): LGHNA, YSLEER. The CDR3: CASSQDNSLLAGVGDEQFF. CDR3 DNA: TGCGCCAGCAGCCAAGACAATTCCCTGCTAGCGGGGGTCGGAGATGAGCAGTTCTTC.

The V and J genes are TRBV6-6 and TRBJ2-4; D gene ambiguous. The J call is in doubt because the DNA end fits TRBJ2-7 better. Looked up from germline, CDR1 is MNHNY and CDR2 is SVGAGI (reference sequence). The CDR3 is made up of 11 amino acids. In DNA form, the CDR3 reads TGTGCCAGCAGTTACACAATCGAGCAGTACTTC. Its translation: CASSYTIEQYF.

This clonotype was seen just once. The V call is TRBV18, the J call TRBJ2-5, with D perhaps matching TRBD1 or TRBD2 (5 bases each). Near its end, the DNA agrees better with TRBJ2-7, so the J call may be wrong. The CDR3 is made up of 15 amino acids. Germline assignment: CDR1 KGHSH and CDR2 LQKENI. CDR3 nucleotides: TGTGCCAGCTCTCTTAGGTCCGGGGACCCCTACGAGCAGTACTTC. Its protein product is CASSLRSGDPYEQYF.

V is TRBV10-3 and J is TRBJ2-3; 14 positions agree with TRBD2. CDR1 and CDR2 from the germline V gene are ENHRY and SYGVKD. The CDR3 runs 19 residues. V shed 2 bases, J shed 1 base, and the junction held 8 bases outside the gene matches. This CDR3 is CAISEPRTSGGIRTDTQYF. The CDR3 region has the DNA TGTGCCATCAGTGAGCCCCGGACTAGCGGGGGGATCCGCACAGATACGCAGTATTTT.

CDR3 bases: TGTGCCAGCAGAATGCATCCCGGGACAGCCTATGGCTACACCTTC. This codes for CASRMHPGTAYGYTF. The chain links TRBV6-5 to TRBJ1-2; 7 bases are a match to TRBD1. Per germline, CDR1 MNHEY and CDR2 SVGAGI. The CDR3 consists of 15 residues. V was clipped by 6 bases and J by 4 bases; unmatched bases: 11.

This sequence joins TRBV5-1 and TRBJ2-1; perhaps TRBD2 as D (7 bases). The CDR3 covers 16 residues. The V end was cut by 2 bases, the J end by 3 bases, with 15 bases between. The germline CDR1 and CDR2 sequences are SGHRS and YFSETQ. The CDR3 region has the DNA TGCGCCAGCAGCTTTTTGCGGGGGCCCAACTACAATGAGCAGTTCTTC. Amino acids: CASSFLRGPNYNEQFF.

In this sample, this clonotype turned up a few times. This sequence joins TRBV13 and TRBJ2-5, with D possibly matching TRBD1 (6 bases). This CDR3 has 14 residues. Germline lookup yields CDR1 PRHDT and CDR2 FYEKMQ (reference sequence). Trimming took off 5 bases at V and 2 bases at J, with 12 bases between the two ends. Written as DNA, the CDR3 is TGTGCCAGCAGCATTACGGGACAACAAGAGACCCAGTACTTC. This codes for CASSITGQQETQYF.

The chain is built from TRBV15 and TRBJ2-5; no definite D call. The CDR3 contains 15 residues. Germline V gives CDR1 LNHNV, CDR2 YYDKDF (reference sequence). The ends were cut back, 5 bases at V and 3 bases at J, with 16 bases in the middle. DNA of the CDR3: TGTGCCACCAGCCAATCTACGGGCTTGGAAGAGACCCAGTACTTC. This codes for CATSQSTGLEETQYF.

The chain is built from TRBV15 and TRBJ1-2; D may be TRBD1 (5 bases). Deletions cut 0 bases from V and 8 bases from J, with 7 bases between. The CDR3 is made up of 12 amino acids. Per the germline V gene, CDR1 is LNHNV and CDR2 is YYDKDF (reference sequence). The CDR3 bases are TGTGCCACCAGCAGAGACAGGGTAGGCTACACCTTC. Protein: CATSRDRVGYTF.

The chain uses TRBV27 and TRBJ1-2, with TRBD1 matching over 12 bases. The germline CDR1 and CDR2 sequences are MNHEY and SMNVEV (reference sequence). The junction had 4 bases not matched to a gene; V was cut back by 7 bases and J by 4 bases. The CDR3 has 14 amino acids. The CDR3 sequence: CASMGTGGLYGYTF. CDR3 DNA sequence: TGTGCCAGCATGGGGACAGGGGGCCTCTATGGCTACACCTTC.

CDR3 protein: CSGSGQGYNEQFF. CDR3 bases: TGCAGCGGATCGGGACAGGGATACAATGAGCAGTTCTTC. V and J are TRBV29-1 and TRBJ2-1, with 9 bases that match TRBD1. CDR1 is SQVTM, CDR2 ANQGSEA, per germline. The ends lost 7 bases at V and 4 bases at J; junction bases unmatched: 5. The CDR3 extends over 13 amino acids.

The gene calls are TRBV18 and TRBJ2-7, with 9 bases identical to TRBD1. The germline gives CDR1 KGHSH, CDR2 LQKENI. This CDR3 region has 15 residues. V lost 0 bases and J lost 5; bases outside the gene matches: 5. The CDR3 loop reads CASSPPGTGYHEQYF. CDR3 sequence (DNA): TGTGCCAGCTCACCACCGGGGACAGGGTACCACGAGCAGTACTTC.

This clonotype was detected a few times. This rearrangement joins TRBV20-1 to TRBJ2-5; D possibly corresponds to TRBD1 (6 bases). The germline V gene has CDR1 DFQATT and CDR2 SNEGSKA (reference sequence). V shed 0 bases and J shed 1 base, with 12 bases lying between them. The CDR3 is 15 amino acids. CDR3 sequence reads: CSAREFRGAQETQYF. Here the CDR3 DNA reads TGCAGTGCTAGAGAATTCAGGGGAGCCCAAGAGACCCAGTACTTC.

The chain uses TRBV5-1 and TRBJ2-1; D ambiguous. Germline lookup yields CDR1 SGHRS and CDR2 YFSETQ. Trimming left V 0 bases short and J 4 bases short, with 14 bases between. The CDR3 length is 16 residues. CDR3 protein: CASSLDRVLRYNEQFF. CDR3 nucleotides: TGCGCCAGCAGCTTGGATAGGGTGCTTAGATACAATGAGCAGTTCTTC.

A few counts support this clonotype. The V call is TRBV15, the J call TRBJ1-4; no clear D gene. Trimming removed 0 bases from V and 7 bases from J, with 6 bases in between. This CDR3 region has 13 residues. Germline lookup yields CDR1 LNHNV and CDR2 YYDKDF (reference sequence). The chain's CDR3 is CATSRDSGEKLFF. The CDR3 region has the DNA TGTGCCACCAGCAGAGATTCGGGTGAAAAACTGTTTTTT.

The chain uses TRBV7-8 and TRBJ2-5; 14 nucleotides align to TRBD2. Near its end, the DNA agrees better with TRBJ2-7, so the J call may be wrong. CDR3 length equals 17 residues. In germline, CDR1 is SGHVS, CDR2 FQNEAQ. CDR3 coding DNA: TGTGCCAGCAGCTTAGGACTAGCGGGGGGGCCGAGCGACGAGCAGTACTTC. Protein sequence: CASSLGLAGGPSDEQYF.

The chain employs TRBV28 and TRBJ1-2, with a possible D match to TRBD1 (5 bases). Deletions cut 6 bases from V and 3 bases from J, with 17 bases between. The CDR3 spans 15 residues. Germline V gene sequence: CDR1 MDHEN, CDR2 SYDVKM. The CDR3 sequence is CASSPGQGSYYGYTF. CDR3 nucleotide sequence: TGTGCCAGCAGCCCCGGCCAGGGCTCCTACTATGGCTACACCTTC.

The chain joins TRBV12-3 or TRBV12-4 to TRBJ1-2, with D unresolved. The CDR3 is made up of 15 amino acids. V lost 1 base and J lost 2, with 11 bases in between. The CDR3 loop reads CASSLGMAGNYGYTF. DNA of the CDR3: TGTGCCAGCAGTTTAGGGATGGCGGGAAACTATGGCTACACCTTC.

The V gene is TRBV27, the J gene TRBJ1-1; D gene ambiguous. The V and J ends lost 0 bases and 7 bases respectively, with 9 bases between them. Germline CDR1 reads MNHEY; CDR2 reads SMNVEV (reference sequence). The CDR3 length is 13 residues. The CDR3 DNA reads TGTGCCAGCAGTTTATCGATAGCCTGTGAAGCTTTCTTT. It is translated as CASSLSIACEAFF.